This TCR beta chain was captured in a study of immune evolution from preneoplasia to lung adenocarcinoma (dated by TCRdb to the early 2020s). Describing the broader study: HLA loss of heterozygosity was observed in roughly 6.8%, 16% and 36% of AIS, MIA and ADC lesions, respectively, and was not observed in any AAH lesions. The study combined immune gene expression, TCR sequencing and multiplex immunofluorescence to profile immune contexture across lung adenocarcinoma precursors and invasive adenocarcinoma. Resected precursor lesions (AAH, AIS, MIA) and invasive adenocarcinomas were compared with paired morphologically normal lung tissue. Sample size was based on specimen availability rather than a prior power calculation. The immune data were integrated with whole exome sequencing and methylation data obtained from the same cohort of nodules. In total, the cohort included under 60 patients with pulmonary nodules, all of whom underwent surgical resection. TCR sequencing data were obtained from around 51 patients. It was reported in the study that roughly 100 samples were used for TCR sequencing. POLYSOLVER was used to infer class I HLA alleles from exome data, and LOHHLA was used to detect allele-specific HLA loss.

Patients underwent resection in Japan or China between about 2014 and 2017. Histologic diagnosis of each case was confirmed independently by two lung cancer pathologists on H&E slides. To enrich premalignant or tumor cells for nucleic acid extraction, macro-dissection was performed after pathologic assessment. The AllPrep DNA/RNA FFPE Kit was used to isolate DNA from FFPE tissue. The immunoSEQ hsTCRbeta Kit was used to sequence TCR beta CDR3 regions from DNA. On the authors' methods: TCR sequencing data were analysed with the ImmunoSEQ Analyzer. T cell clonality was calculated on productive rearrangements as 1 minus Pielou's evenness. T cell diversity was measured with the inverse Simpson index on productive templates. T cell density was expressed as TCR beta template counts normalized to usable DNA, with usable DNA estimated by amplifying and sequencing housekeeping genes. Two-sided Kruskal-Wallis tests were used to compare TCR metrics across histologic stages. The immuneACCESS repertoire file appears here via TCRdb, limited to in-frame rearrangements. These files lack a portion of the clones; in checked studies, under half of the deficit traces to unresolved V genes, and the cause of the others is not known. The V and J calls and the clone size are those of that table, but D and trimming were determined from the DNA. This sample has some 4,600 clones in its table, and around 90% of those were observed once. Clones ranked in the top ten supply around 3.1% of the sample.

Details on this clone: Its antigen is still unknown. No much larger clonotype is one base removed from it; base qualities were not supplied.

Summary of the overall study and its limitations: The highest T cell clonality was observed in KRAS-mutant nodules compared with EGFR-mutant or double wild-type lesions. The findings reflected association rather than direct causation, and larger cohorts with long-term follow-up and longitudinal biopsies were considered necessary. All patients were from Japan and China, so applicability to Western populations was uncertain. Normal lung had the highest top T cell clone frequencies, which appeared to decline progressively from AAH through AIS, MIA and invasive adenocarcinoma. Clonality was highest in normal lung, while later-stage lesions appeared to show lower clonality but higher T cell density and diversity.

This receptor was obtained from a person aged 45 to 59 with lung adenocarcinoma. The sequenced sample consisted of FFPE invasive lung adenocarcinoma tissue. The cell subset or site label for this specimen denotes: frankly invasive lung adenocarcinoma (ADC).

The nucleotide sequence reads TGTGCCAGCAGTTTGGCGGTTTTGGTCGAGGAGACCCAGTACTTC. It is translated as CASSLAVLVEETQYF. The sequence joins TRBV28 to TRBJ2-5, with the D gene uncertain. Taken from cysteine to phenylalanine, the CDR3 has 15 residues. The DNA shown is the 45-base CDR3, in frame from base 1. The germline ends are 16 bases apart after V is trimmed by 3 bases and J by 5 bases. The germline V gene supplies CDR1 MDHEN and CDR2 SYDVKM. The full variable domain, with segments outside the CDR3 supplied by the reference TRBV28 and TRBJ2-5 proteins, appears as DVKVTQSSRYLVKRTGEKVFLECVQDMDHENMFWYRQDPGLGLRLIYFSYDVKMKEKGDIPEGYSVSREKKERFSLILESASTNQTSMYLCASSLAVLVEETQYFGPGTRLLVL.